Listed below are T cell receptor beta chains from one sample, sequenced in a study of shared clonotypes between healthy human individuals. Measured with immunoSEQ multiplex PCR; TCRdb has only the in-frame clones, and not every one. The sample has hundreds of thousands of clones; approximately 71% are singletons. The source material was PBMCs. These TCRs come from a middle-aged woman in good health. Some clones in this sample may be carry-over from other donors' samples. Each CDR3 is given with its conserved first and last residue. D genes are given only for firm matches. The size entry is marked missing in some rows and otherwise reads once, few, many or a size class.

TRBJ2-7	NA	TRBV11-2	many	TGTGCCAGCAGCCCGAATTACGACAGTACCTACGAGCAGTACTTC	CASSPNYDSTYEQYF
TRBJ1-2	TRBD1	TRBV10-3	few	TGTGCCATCAGTGACCCGGGACAGGCTAACTATGGCTACACCTTC	CAISDPGQANYGYTF
TRBJ2-5	NA	TRBV6-1	NA	TGTGCCAGCAGCTACGAGGACAGTGTTGGGACCCAGTACTTC	CASSYEDSVGTQYF
TRBJ1-1	TRBD1	TRBV2	NA	TGTGCCAGCGGACAGGGTTATACTGAAGCTTTCTTT	CASGQGYTEAFF
TRBJ2-7	TRBD2	TRBV13	NA	TGTGCCAGCAGCTTATCCCGACTAGCGGGGGGACTGGAGCAGTACTTC	CASSLSRLAGGLEQYF
TRBJ2-4	NA	TRBV6-5	NA	TGTGCCAGCAGTTACTCAGGGGCCAAAAACATTCAGTACTTC	CASSYSGAKNIQYF
TRBJ1-5	NA	TRBV7-2	NA	TGTGCCAGCAGCCAATCAATAAATAGCAATCAGCCCCAGCATTTT	CASSQSINSNQPQHF
TRBJ2-7	NA	TRBV29-1	few	TGCAGCGTTGAAGGAGGCAGGGGAACAGATGGCGAGCAGTACTTC	CSVEGGRGTDGEQYF
TRBJ1-4	TRBD1	TRBV9	NA	TGTGCCAGCAGCGTAACCGGGACAGGGTCTGAAAAACTGTTTTTT	CASSVTGTGSEKLFF
TRBJ2-7	TRBD1	TRBV25-1	NA	TGTGCCAGCACAAGATTGGGACAGGGGGACTACGAGCAGTACTTC	CASTRLGQGDYEQYF
TRBJ2-6	NA	TRBV7-2	NA	TGTGCCAGCAGCTTAGGGATAGGAGGGTCTGGGGCCAACGTCCTGACTTTC	CASSLGIGGSGANVLTF
TRBJ1-1	NA	TRBV7-2	NA	TGTGCCAGCAGCTTACGGGTCCGAGCTTTCTTT	CASSLRVRAFF
TRBJ2-3	TRBD1	TRBV7-2	NA	TGTGCCAGCAGCGCACCGGGACAGGGGGTAGATACGCAGTATTTT	CASSAPGQGVDTQYF
TRBJ2-5	NA	TRBV5-6	few	TGTGCCAGCAGCTCTATCAACTCCCCGCAAGAGACCCAGTACTTC	CASSSINSPQETQYF